This T cell receptor beta chain was captured by sequencing in a study of T cell responses to AZD1222 COVID-19 vaccine. Study-wide results and caveats: At baseline, just five to seven AZD1222 recipients tested seropositive. Targeting of unmutated variant regions was reportedly seen in nearly half of spike-specific TCRs. Repertoire sampling happened only post peak T cell response.

This CDR3 spans 16 amino acids. Looked up from germline, CDR1 is KGHSH and CDR2 is LQKENI. The trim removed 3 bases at V and 4 bases at J, leaving 9 bases unmatched. Using immunoSEQ multiplex PCR, the repertoire was profiled, and TCRdb retains in-frame clones only, with some absent. The repertoire has more than 95,000 clones, about nine tenths of them found once; the top ten carry about 4.3%. As concerns this clone: The antigen remains undetermined.

The material sequenced was peripheral blood, taken on day 0 of MenACWY control vaccination. The V call is TRBV18, the J call TRBJ2-1; TRBD2 aligns across 7 bases. The receptor comes from an adult in good health. This CDR3 reads CASSPGGTGGYNEQFF. Written as DNA, the CDR3 is TGTGCCAGCTCACCGGGCGGGACGGGAGGTTACAATGAGCAGTTCTTC.